Listed here is a single T cell receptor (beta chain). These data come from a study of CD8 T cells in Susac syndrome. Random hexamers primed reverse transcription of about 0.45 to 1 ug RNA. MiXCR was run by TCRdb on the immunoSEQ multiplex PCR reads, yielding one entry per CDR3 protein. The sample holds 100,000 to 150,000 distinct CDR3 sequences; less than 95% are singletons and the top ten take 0.095% to 0.1%. The receptor comes from a human donor in good health. What was sequenced was CD4+ T cells from PBMCs.

Here the CDR3 reads CASSSREGGANEQFF. DNA of the CDR3: TGTGCCAGCAGCAGCCGAGAGGGCGGTGCGAATGAGCAGTTCTTC. This rearrangement joins TRBV7-9 to TRBJ2-1; tentatively, D is TRBD2 (5 bases). V was trimmed by 5 bases and J by 7 bases, leaving 18 bases between them. Germline V gene lookup returns CDR1 SEHNR and CDR2 FQNEAQ (reference sequence). This CDR3 contains 15 residues.